Sequencing of this TCR beta chain was carried out in a study of cytomegalovirus exposure and HLA in healthy donors. The study's findings and limits: Later on, a genetic analysis was performed. It linked a missense variant in DCLRE1C with V- and J-gene trimming of TCR beta. Researchers catalogued roughly 170 TCR beta chains as cytomegalovirus-associated. Information on immune exposure was restricted to one variable (CMV serostatus). Because they were indistinguishable, some V segments, including TRBV6-2 and TRBV6-3, were excluded.

Concerning this clone itself: Its antigen is not known.

The CDR3 totals 15 residues. Germline-derived CDR1 and CDR2 are MNHEY and SMNVEV (reference sequence). The trim removed 8 bases at V and 1 base at J, leaving 10 bases unmatched. In the PCR, 60 Vbeta and 13 Jbeta primers were used. Produced via immunoSEQ multiplex PCR; TCRdb's table is partial and in-frame only. Found here are 95,000 to 150,000 clones, around 75% of them singletons; the top ten hold around 8.5%. This chain joins TRBV27 and TRBJ2-7, with 8 nucleotides matching TRBD1. Sequencing used PBMCs. The TCR comes from a woman between 45 and 65 years old in good health and CMV-seropositive. This CDR3 reads CASSSSGTGSYEQYF. Written as DNA, the CDR3 is TGTGCCAGCTCCTCCTCCGGGACAGGTTCCTACGAGCAGTACTTC.